The 29 T cell receptor beta chains in this list originate from one sample, sequenced in a study of CD8+ T cells in alopecia areata. Treatment: oral pan-JAK inhibitor, 5-10 mg twice daily. Reverse transcription of extracted RNA yielded cDNA, which provided the sequencing template. Profiled with immunoSEQ multiplex PCR; TCRdb holds only in-frame clones, not every one. The data contain 150,000 to 200,000 clones, 60% of them singletons. The source material was CD4+ T cells sorted from blood, sampled at week 24, from a patient treated with tofacitinib. These receptors were obtained from a human donor with alopecia areata.

This chain connects TRBV5-1 to TRBJ2-7, with 8 bases identical to TRBD2. The ends lost 3 bases at V and 2 bases at J; junction bases unmatched: 1. The CDR3 has 13 residues. CDR1 SGHRS and CDR2 YFSETQ come from the germline V gene. CDR3 sequence reads: CASSSAGAYEQYF. CDR3 nucleotides: TGCGCCAGCAGCTCAGCGGGGGCCTACGAGCAGTACTTC.

This clone was seen a few times. The CDR3 nucleotides are TGTGCCAGCAGCGGAGCAGGGGCCAACAATGAGCAGTTCTTC. Protein product: CASSGAGANNEQFF. This chain connects TRBV5-6 to TRBJ2-1; D might be TRBD1 (6 bases). The CDR3 spans 14 residues. Trimming removed 4 bases from V and 5 bases from J, with 13 bases in between. The germline V gene has CDR1 SGHDT and CDR2 YYEEEE.

The chain joins TRBV7-2 to TRBJ1-5; D is unclear. In germline, CDR1 is SGHTA, CDR2 FQGNSA. The CDR3 covers 14 residues. V was trimmed by 5 bases and J by 2 bases, leaving 10 bases between them. CDR3 DNA: TGTGCCAGCAGCCCTGGACGAGGCAATCAGCCCCAGCATTTT. Encoded protein: CASSPGRGNQPQHF.

V and J are TRBV4-1 and TRBJ2-7; TRBD2 matches 12 bases. The CDR3 is 13 amino acids. In germline, CDR1 is MGHRA, CDR2 YSYEKL. V was pared by 8 bases and J by 7 bases, with 6 bases of the junction left unmatched. The CDR3 bases are TGCGCCAGCGTCCAGGGGACTAGCGGGGAGCAGTACTTC. Translating gives CASVQGTSGEQYF.

The rearrangement uses TRBV11-2 and TRBJ2-1; D could derive from TRBD1 or TRBD2 (5 bases each). The CDR3 totals 14 residues. V dropped 3 bases and J dropped 12 bases, with 18 bases sitting between them. CDR1 and CDR2 from the germline V gene are SGHAT and FQNNGV. The CDR3 region has the DNA TGTGCCAGCAGCTTGGGGCTAGCTGCCACGGTGCAGTTCTTC. Translated, it gives CASSLGLAATVQFF.

This chain joins TRBV29-1 and TRBJ2-1; perhaps TRBD1 as D (6 bases). The V end lost 3 bases, the J end lost 6 bases, and 12 bases lay between the germline ends. The CDR3 loop spans 13 amino acids. Per the germline V gene, CDR1 is SQVTM and CDR2 is ANQGSEA. In nucleotides, the CDR3 is TGCAGCGTTGAGGATGGACAGTCCAATGAGCAGTTCTTC. As protein: CSVEDGQSNEQFF.

The chain has TRBV5-1 and TRBJ2-1; D call uncertain. The ends were cut back, 1 base at V and 0 bases at J, with 14 bases in the middle. CDR1 is SGHRS, CDR2 YFSETQ, per germline. CDR3 length: 17 residues. The CDR3 sequence is CASSLTIVKSSYNEQFF. CDR3 nucleotide sequence: TGCGCCAGCAGCTTGACAATAGTCAAGAGCTCCTACAATGAGCAGTTCTTC.

This clone turned up a few times. This chain links TRBV5-1 with TRBJ1-2; D is undetermined. CDR1 and CDR2 (germline): SGHRS, YFSETQ. This CDR3 has 15 amino acids. Trimming removed 2 bases from V and 0 bases from J, with 11 bases in between. CDR3 residues: CASSLNDGANYGYTF. In nucleotides, the CDR3 is TGCGCCAGCAGCTTAAACGACGGAGCTAACTATGGCTACACCTTC.

This clone was counted only a few times. The CDR3 DNA follows: TGTGCCAGCAGCCCCCAGGGTTCTGGGGCCAACGTCCTGACTTTC. Translated: CASSPQGSGANVLTF. The J gene is TRBJ2-6, the V gene TRBV5-6, with TRBD1 as a possible D gene (5 bases). Trimming took 4 bases from V and 1 from J, leaving 9 bases between them. Germline lookup yields CDR1 SGHDT and CDR2 YYEEEE. The CDR3 runs to 15 residues.

This clone was observed many times. The chain uses TRBV7-3 and TRBJ2-3, with TRBD2 matching over 15 bases. CDR3 size: 18 residues. CDR1 is SGHTA and CDR2 is FQGTGA in the germline V gene. Unmatched junction bases numbered 6, after V lost 4 bases and J lost 1 base. Here the CDR3 reads CASSSGLAGGQRTDTQYF. CDR3 nucleotide sequence: TGTGCCAGCAGCTCGGGACTAGCGGGGGGCCAACGCACAGATACGCAGTATTTT.

V is TRBV30 and J is TRBJ1-6, with D hard to call. The germline CDR1 and CDR2 sequences are GTSNPN and SVGIG (reference sequence). Between the trimmed V and J ends, which lost 3 bases and 9 bases, there was a span of 9 bases. The CDR3 is made up of 12 amino acids. CDR3 protein: CAWRDGPSPLHF. The CDR3, as DNA: TGTGCCTGGAGGGACGGGCCTTCACCCCTCCACTTT. The complete variable domain, with remaining parts taken from reference TRBV30 and TRBJ1-6, reads SQTIHQWPATLVQPVGSPLSLECTVEGTSNPNLYWYRQAAGRGLQLLFYSVGIGQISSEVPQNLSASRPQDRQFILSSKKLLLSDSGFYLCAWRDGPSPLHFGNGTRLTVT.

Only a few counts were recorded for this clone. CDR3 loop: CASSLDHRLSSNQPQHF. The CDR3 DNA is TGTGCCAGCAGCTTAGATCATCGGCTTTCGAGCAATCAGCCCCAGCATTTT. The J gene is TRBJ1-5, the V gene TRBV11-2; no reliable D call. V lost 0 bases and J 1 base, leaving 13 bases between the germline ends. The CDR3 is 17 amino acids. CDR1 and CDR2 (germline): SGHAT, FQNNGV.

This clone has only one observation. The chain combines TRBV29-1 with TRBJ2-7; D gene uncertain. This CDR3 has 11 amino acids. V was pared by 6 bases and J by 3 bases, with 9 bases between. Germline assignment: CDR1 SQVTM and CDR2 ANQGSEA. The CDR3 loop reads CSVHKDYEQYF. CDR3 DNA: TGCAGCGTCCATAAGGACTACGAGCAGTACTTC.

This chain joins TRBV5-4 and TRBJ2-3; no clear D. The CDR3 loop spans 13 amino acids. V lost 4 bases and J lost 0, with 6 bases in between. The V gene's germline CDR1 is SGHNT and CDR2 YYREEE (reference sequence). The CDR3 spells CASSIDSTDTQYF. In DNA, the CDR3 is TGTGCCAGCAGCATCGACAGCACAGATACGCAGTATTTT.

This clone has only a few counts. This chain joins TRBV10-3 and TRBJ2-2, with D tentatively TRBD1 (6 bases). V lost 4 bases and J lost 6, with 9 bases in between. There are 13 residues in the CDR3. CDR1 is ENHRY and CDR2 is SYGVKD in the germline V gene. The CDR3 coding sequence is TGTGCCATCAGTGGACAGGTTTCCGGGGAGCTGTTTTTT. Amino acid sequence: CAISGQVSGELFF.

This sequence joins TRBV7-6 and TRBJ2-7; either TRBD1 or TRBD2 may supply D (6 bases each). Trimming stripped 1 base from V and 4 bases from J, with 14 bases between. Germline V gene data show CDR1 as SGHVS and CDR2 as FNYEAQ. The CDR3 is 15 amino acids. The CDR3 is CASSLGGGRGYEQYF. The CDR3 bases are TGTGCCAGCAGCTTAGGAGGGGGGAGAGGGTACGAGCAGTACTTC.

Note on this clone: This sample includes further DNA sequences coding for the same CDR3. V usage is TRBV29-1 and J usage is TRBJ2-3; TRBD1 agrees at 10 bases. V gave up 7 bases and J gave up 5 bases; unmatched junction bases: 6. CDR1 SQVTM and CDR2 ANQGSEA come from the germline V gene. This CDR3 is built from 13 residues. CDR3 in DNA: TGCAGCGCCGGGACAGGGGAAGGAGATACGCAGTATTTT. Amino acid sequence: CSAGTGEGDTQYF.

The DNA of the CDR3 is TGTGCCAGCAGCGATACGGGACATTTACAGTTCTTC. Encoded protein: CASSDTGHLQFF. The genes are TRBV9 and TRBJ2-1, with a possible D match to TRBD1 (6 bases). Trimming left V 3 bases short and J 13 bases short, with 14 bases between. The CDR3 has 12 amino acids. Looked up from germline, CDR1 is SGDLS and CDR2 is YYNGEE.

The chain uses TRBV19 and TRBJ1-2, with TRBD1 identical over 9 bases. This CDR3 contains 13 residues. Germline CDR1 LNHDA, CDR2 SQIVND (reference sequence). With 7 bases clipped from V and 4 bases from J, the junction kept 4 bases outside the gene matches. CDR3 amino acids: CASNTGGGYGYTF. DNA of the CDR3: TGTGCCAGTAACACAGGGGGCGGCTATGGCTACACCTTC.

The V and J genes are TRBV30 and TRBJ2-6; D unclear. The CDR3 loop spans 12 amino acids. Germline V CDR1 and CDR2: GTSNPN, SVGIG (reference sequence). The germline V and J ends were trimmed by 7 bases and 4 bases, with 8 bases remaining between them. CDR3 nucleotides: TGTGCCTATGAACAGGGGGCCAACGTCCTGACTTTC. This codes for CAYEQGANVLTF. Full variable domain (rest looked up from reference TRBV30 and TRBJ2-6): SQTIHQWPATLVQPVGSPLSLECTVEGTSNPNLYWYRQAAGRGLQLLFYSVGIGQISSEVPQNLSASRPQDRQFILSSKKLLLSDSGFYLCAYEQGANVLTFGAGSRLTVL.

This rearrangement joins TRBV30 to TRBJ1-1; D is unresolved. Germline CDR1 is GTSNPN and CDR2 is SVGIG (reference sequence). Trimming pared 4 bases from V and 4 bases from J, leaving 7 bases between. The CDR3 is 11 residues long. The CDR3 loop reads CAWKQATEAFF. The CDR3 DNA reads TGTGCCTGGAAGCAGGCCACTGAAGCTTTCTTT.

The chain is built from TRBV5-1 and TRBJ2-1; either TRBD1 or TRBD2 may supply D (6 bases each). The CDR3 contains 15 residues. The germline V gene encodes CDR1 SGHRS and CDR2 YFSETQ. V was clipped by 0 bases and J by 5 bases, with 12 bases between them. Written as DNA, the CDR3 is TGCGCCAGCAGCTTGGTGTGGGGGGCAAACAATGAGCAGTTCTTC. This codes for CASSLVWGANNEQFF.

The chain joins TRBV9 to TRBJ2-2; D perhaps matches TRBD1 (5 bases). Germline V gene lookup returns CDR1 SGDLS and CDR2 YYNGEE. V was shortened by 2 bases and J by 5 bases, with 7 bases between the two germline ends. The CDR3 sequence is 13 residues long. CDR3 protein: CASSVSGTGELFF. For the CDR3, the DNA is TGTGCCAGCAGCGTTTCAGGGACCGGGGAGCTGTTTTTT.

The rearrangement uses TRBV6-1 and TRBJ1-5; no clear D. Between the trimmed V and J ends, which lost 3 bases and 5 bases, there was a span of 14 bases. This CDR3 spans 15 amino acids. Germline CDR1 reads MNHNS; CDR2 reads SASEGT. The chain's CDR3 is CASSDFGYGDQPQHF. As DNA, the CDR3 is TGTGCCAGCAGTGACTTCGGATACGGCGATCAGCCCCAGCATTTT.

The chain uses TRBV5-6 and TRBJ2-5, with 10 bases fitting TRBD2. The CDR3 spans 15 residues. J lost 1 base, V lost 3 bases, and 3 bases had no gene match. CDR1 is SGHDT, CDR2 YYEEEE, per germline. This CDR3 is CASSSSSGGQETQYF. In DNA form, the CDR3 reads TGTGCCAGCAGCTCTTCTAGCGGGGGCCAAGAGACCCAGTACTTC.

Notes on this clone: The identical CDR3 is also encoded by other nucleotide sequences in the sample. The chain links TRBV30 to TRBJ1-1; D is uncertain. The CDR3 length is 13 residues. CDR1 is GTSNPN, CDR2 SVGIG, per germline (reference sequence). Trimming left V 0 bases short and J 1 base short, with 6 bases between. The CDR3 here is CAWSVGGNTEAFF. DNA for the CDR3: TGTGCCTGGAGTGTGGGTGGGAACACTGAAGCTTTCTTT.

This clone appeared a few times. V and J are TRBV4-3 and TRBJ2-5; the match to TRBD2 covers 7 bases. The CDR3 contains 14 residues. Germline V gene sequence: CDR1 LGHNA, CDR2 YSLEER. The V gene end was trimmed by 3 bases and the J gene end by 11 bases; junction bases not matched to a gene: 12. CDR3 sequence reads: CASSQTLTSPEQYF. CDR3 DNA: TGCGCCAGCAGCCAGACCCTGACTAGCCCGGAGCAGTACTTC.

This clone came up a few times. The chain is built from TRBV5-4 and TRBJ2-4; D tentatively reads TRBD1 or TRBD2 (5 bases each). Germline lookup yields CDR1 SGHNT and CDR2 YYREEE (reference sequence). V was cut by 0 bases and J by 7 bases, with 20 bases left in between. This CDR3 region has 17 residues. CDR3 region: CASSLGPPHRWGNIQYF. The CDR3 DNA follows: TGTGCCAGCAGCTTGGGCCCCCCCCATAGATGGGGGAACATTCAGTACTTC.

V usage is TRBV30 and J usage is TRBJ1-1; a weak D match, TRBD1 (6 bases). Germline CDR1 is GTSNPN and CDR2 is SVGIG (reference sequence). V was clipped by 4 bases and J by 3 bases, with 12 bases between them. The CDR3 runs to 13 residues. The CDR3 spells CAWTRGAYTEAFF. CDR3 sequence (DNA): TGTGCCTGGACTCGGGGGGCTTACACTGAAGCTTTCTTT. Supplemented by reference TRBV30 and TRBJ1-1, the full variable domain reads SQTIHQWPATLVQPVGSPLSLECTVEGTSNPNLYWYRQAAGRGLQLLFYSVGIGQISSEVPQNLSASRPQDRQFILSSKKLLLSDSGFYLCAWTRGAYTEAFFGQGTRLTVV.